This T cell receptor beta chain emerged from a study of cytomegalovirus exposure and HLA in healthy donors listed by TCRdb under 2017. A note on the overall study: An earlier analysis of 587 of the donors reported roughly 300 Gb of sequence data and roughly 120 million unique TCR beta sequences obtained from about 179 million T cells. Approximately 310 gigabases of sequencing data and roughly 81 million unique TCR sequences made up an early release that covered 500 to 700 HLA-typed donors. The genetic ancestry cluster associated with self-reported Caucasian donors included about 84% of the roughly 410 genotyped donors. The study aimed to test whether signatures of past pathogen exposure could be identified by cataloging public T cell receptors. The study profiled the T cell repertoires of fewer than 850 subjects by immunosequencing and related them to cytomegalovirus serostatus. In addition to the first cohort of about 650 subjects, a separate validation cohort of some 120 different subjects was used. To predict cytomegalovirus infection status, the study brought together high-throughput TCR immunosequencing, statistical association of individual TCRs with disease status, and machine learning. To study patterns of TCR occurrence, a later analysis re-analyzed previously published TCR beta repertoires from 500 to 850 donors and added high-resolution HLA genotyping. In the later analysis, no new phenotypic data were used to find candidate immune exposures; instead, reliance was placed on TCR beta sequences and their occurrence across donors. An earlier analysis of fewer than 750 of the donors used high-throughput TCR beta sequencing to judge whether each TCR beta V gene segment behaved as functional or pseudogenic. Donor age, sex, ethnicity and CMV serostatus were compiled alongside the repertoire data. A later genetic analysis used genome-wide SNP genotypes for about 60% of the roughly 700 donors, treating that subset as a discovery cohort. All discovery cohort repertoires had been generated on a single sequencing platform. HLA typing included class I and class II loci at four-digit resolution. The number of typed donors differed by locus: about 629-630 for A, B, C, DRB1 and DQB1; 522 for DQA1; 606 for DPA1; and about 470 for DPB1. About 5 DR-DQ haplotypes were handled as single units for association and clustering, since linkage in the cohort was strong. Across under 500 genotyped donors of the cohort, an average of about 200,000 unique TCR beta nucleotide sequences per donor were sequenced, and roughly a sixth of those sequences were non-productive.

General study outcomes and caveats: In a later analysis, TCR association rates were found to vary across HLA loci, with the most associated TCRs seen for DRB1 alleles and the fewest for HLA-C alleles. According to a later analysis, most CMV-associated TCR beta chains appeared to be HLA-restricted, and the HLA associations seemed to be driven largely by CMV exposure. Across donors, most TCR sequences were observed very rarely, whereas some public TCRs were present in many individuals. In a later genetic analysis, a missense DCLRE1C variant was associated with V-gene and J-gene trimming of TCR beta chains, and the association was replicated in an independent cohort. In vitro tests confirmed that a few of the cytomegalovirus-associated TCR beta chains recognize cytomegalovirus antigens. Several of the top co-occurrence clusters appeared to be linked to parvovirus B19, influenza, CMV and Epstein-Barr virus, according to a later analysis. HLA typing was unavailable for some donors at each locus, so association tests used only the typed subset. Broadly in line with IMGT annotations, most TCR beta V segments showed up in productive rearrangements about 87% or about 30% of the time in an earlier analysis of 587 of the donors. A further reported finding was that TCR beta sequences accurately predicted the HLA-A and HLA-B alleles for most subjects in the first cohort. A total of 164 TCR beta chains were listed by the study as associated with cytomegalovirus. The only immune exposure information available for the cohort was CMV serostatus. In this cohort, only TCR beta chains were sequenced, and detectable features were limited by the absence of alpha or paired-chain data. At a false discovery rate of 0.05, a later analysis linked approximately 18,000 TCR beta sequences to specific HLA alleles. Assigning TCR associations to individual alleles was difficult when HLA alleles, especially DR and DQ, strongly co-occurred. In both the original and validation cohorts, the classifier was reported to diagnose cytomegalovirus status with high specificity and sensitivity. The authors suggested that the approach could potentially be generalized to other disease states and immunological phenotypes. Because counts were too low, around 17 rarely observed V segments, including chromosome 9 orphons, were left out of the earlier analysis of approximately 580 of the donors. Correlated functional status among segregating V segments might be attributable to linkage disequilibrium, but an unknown experimental factor could not be ruled out. A group of highly shared sequence variants was considered likely to be a technical artifact of the sequencing pipeline. The 87-base-pair reads could not distinguish some IMGT-functional V segments, including TRBV6-2 and TRBV6-3, so those segments were excluded. The presence/absence analyses assumed that sequencing depth was roughly uniform across donors, and that assumption may not be true. In a later genetic analysis, fewer N-insertions in productive TCRs were reported among donors in an Asian-associated ancestry cluster than the roughly 700-donor mean. In a later analysis, HLA-associated TCR beta chains were found to be more clonally expanded and to have lower generation probabilities than equally common non-associated chains.

The CDR1 and CDR2 encoded by the germline V gene are SGDLS and YYNGEE. V is reduced by 0 bases and J by 6 bases, leaving a spacing of 11 bases between them. Reading from cysteine to phenylalanine, the CDR3 counts 14 amino acids. Only CDR3 DNA remains: 42 bases, in frame from the first base. The cohort comprised under 700 healthy bone marrow donors. All cohort members were sampled while nominally healthy, although unrecorded immune exposures were likely present. The donor tested CMV seronegative and was one of the 352 seronegative cohort members. Each donor provided a peripheral blood sample, and peripheral blood mononuclear cells were used for TCR beta sequencing. The Qiagen DNeasy Blood Extraction Kit was used to extract genomic DNA from the blood cell samples. Concerning this clone itself: Its specific antigen is unknown. No qualities accompany the bases; no much larger clone lies one base away.

Library construction relied on the immunoSEQ multiplex PCR assay. For the multiplex PCR, a mixture combining 60 forward primers for TCR Vbeta segments and 13 reverse primers for TCR Jbeta segments was used. The CDR3 region of rearranged TCR beta genes was amplified from genomic DNA by a multiplex PCR assay. On the Illumina HiSeq System, the amplified TCR beta libraries were sequenced as 87-base-pair reads. The authors processed their data as follows. Across the roughly 640 repertoires, a later analysis counted 80 million or so unique TCR beta chains, roughly 11 million of which were shared by at least two donors. To remove PCR and sequencing errors, raw reads were error-corrected and collapsed into unique sequences using a nearest-neighbor algorithm that merged closely related sequences. V, D and J gene segments were assigned by aligning CDR3 sequences to IMGT reference sequences. For a sequence to be retained, at least a six-nucleotide match to both a V gene segment and a J gene segment was required. Rearrangements were called productive when the CDR3 lacked stop codons and stayed in frame with V and J; all others were non-productive. Following IMGT convention, CDR3 was defined as the stretch from the second conserved V-encoded cysteine to the conserved J-encoded phenylalanine. The earlier analysis of some 540 of the donors excluded any sequence lacking an unambiguous match to a single V gene segment. In an earlier analysis of about 590 of the donors, a V segment was called functional when productive rearrangements were above 56.7%, and segregating when the standard deviation between donors exceeded 5%. A statistical classification framework was developed to diagnose cytomegalovirus status using the catalog of TCR beta chain sequences. In a later analysis, V and J genes were assigned by comparing TCR nucleotide sequences against IMGT/GENE-DB human TR gene sequences. In a later analysis, CDR3 sequences and most-parsimonious VDJ recombination scenarios were assigned using the TCRdist pipeline. In a later analysis, each TCR beta chain was defined by its CDR3 amino acid sequence together with its V-gene family, and reads lacking a unique V-gene family were excluded. To address suspected cross-contamination and a sequencing artifact, a later analysis removed over 500 highly shared, low-generation-probability nucleotide sequences. For each public chain, a later analysis derived a clonal expansion index from normalized ranks of inferred template counts within each repertoire. A later analysis computed generation probabilities with a VDJ recombination model fitted to out-of-frame rearrangements, and checked the results against IGoR. Hypergeometric tests were used in a later analysis to score TCR-TCR, TCR-HLA and TCR-CMV co-occurrence, with a repertoire-size bias correction applied to the TCR pairs. To estimate false discovery rates, a later analysis permuted the HLA or CMV assignments 20 times. A later analysis grouped co-occurring TCRs with DBSCAN, adding TCRdist sequence similarity when clustering within HLA-allele-positive subsets. Repertoires with fewer than 30,000 or more than 120,000 public chains were left out of co-occurrence clustering, as were roughly five repertoires with anomalous nucleotide sharing. Imported from immuneACCESS, the table was reduced by TCRdb to in-frame sequences with V and J called. These copies leave out some clones; in studies compared against another copy, an unresolved V gene accounts for under half, and the cause of the remainder is not known. Clone size and the V and J calls come from that table; the DNA yielded D and trimming. The sample table contains 100,000 to 150,000 clones; only one count was recorded for about 81% of them. Of the sample, 1.1% falls within the top ten clones.

Rearrangement joined TRBV9 to TRBJ2-3, with a tentative D gene TRBD2 over 6 matching bases. The receptor's source is a woman in her twenties or thirties in good health and CMV-seronegative. The sequenced material came from PBMCs. The CDR3 protein is CASSVGFSGDTQYF. The nucleotide sequence is given as TGTGCCAGCAGCGTAGGGTTTAGCGGCGATACGCAGTATTTT.